These T cell receptor beta chains were read from a single sample in a study of cytotoxic CD8 clonotypes in ibrutinib-treated CLL. The assay was immunoSEQ multiplex PCR, and TCRdb's table has in-frame clones only and misses some. This sample has around 300,000 clones; almost 80% occur once, and the top ten carry more than 6%. Sample: PBMCs, taken before ibrutinib treatment. Receptors originate from a human donor with chronic lymphocytic leukemia. Both conserved end residues are part of each CDR3. A D gene is named only where the DNA matches it firmly. The size entry is marked missing in some rows and otherwise reads once, few, many or a size class.

clone_size,v_call,j_call,d_call,cdr3_length,cdr3_nt,cdr3_aa
.,TRBV6-1,TRBJ2-2,.,14,TGTGCCAGCATTGAGGGGTCGAACACCGGGGAGCTGTTTTTT,CASIEGSNTGELFF
once,TRBV7-2,TRBJ2-7,.,15,TGTGCCAGCAGCTTAGCGCGGTCTACCGCCTACGAGCAGTACTTC,CASSLARSTAYEQYF
.,TRBV6-1,TRBJ2-1,TRBD2,15,TGTGCCAGCAGGGAGACGTCTAGCGGATACAATGAGCAGTTCTTC,CASRETSSGYNEQFF
.,TRBV18,TRBJ2-5,.,12,TGTGCCAGCTCACCACCGGGTGAGACCCAGTACTTC,CASSPPGETQYF
.,TRBV10-2,TRBJ1-1,.,17,TGCGCCAGCAGTAAAATGAGTGTCGGACAAGTGAACACTGAAGCTTTCTTT,CASSKMSVGQVNTEAFF
.,TRBV30,TRBJ2-7,.,15,TGTGCCTGGAGTTCCGTTAGCAAAGGTCCCTACGAGCAGTACTTC,CAWSSVSKGPYEQYF
.,TRBV11-2,TRBJ2-7,.,14,TGTGCCAGCAGCTCCCATTCGAGGCTAGCGGAGCAGTACTTC,CASSSHSRLAEQYF
.,TRBV9,TRBJ2-1,TRBD2,18,TGTGCCAGCAGCGTAGCTTTTCGGACTAGCGGGCCCTACAATGAGCAGTTCTTC,CASSVAFRTSGPYNEQFF
once,TRBV27,TRBJ2-7,.,14,TGTGCCAGCAGTTGGGACGGAAGCTCCTACGAGCAGTACTTC,CASSWDGSSYEQYF
.,TRBV4-3,TRBJ2-5,TRBD2,15,TGCGCCAGCAGCCAAGGGCCTAGCGGGGCAGAGACCCAGTACTTC,CASSQGPSGAETQYF
.,TRBV6-4,TRBJ1-1,.,13,TGTGCCAGCAGCTCAACAAGAAACACTGAAGCTTTCTTT,CASSSTRNTEAFF
.,TRBV2,TRBJ1-1,.,13,TGTGCCAGGAGTGGGGGGGACTACTTGAGGGCTTTCTTT,CARSGGDYLRAFF
.,TRBV14,TRBJ2-3,TRBD1,19,TGTGCCAGCAGCCAAGATCAGTGGTCCCAGGGGGCTTTAACAGATACGCAGTATTTT,CASSQDQWSQGALTDTQYF
.,TRBV27,TRBJ2-7,.,12,TGTGCCAGCAGTTACGTGGGTGGCGAGCAGTACTTC,CASSYVGGEQYF
once,TRBV7-2,TRBJ2-7,.,14,TGCGCCAGCAGCCGAGAACAATTCTCCTACGAGCAGTACTTC,CASSREQFSYEQYF
.,TRBV27,TRBJ2-2,.,13,TGTGCCAGCAGTTCAGGTTACACCGGGGAGCTGTTTTTT,CASSSGYTGELFF
.,TRBV4-2,TRBJ2-2,TRBD1,16,TGTGCCAGCAGCCGGGCACAGGGGGCGGGAATCGGGGAGCTGTTTTTT,CASSRAQGAGIGELFF
.,TRBV7-6,TRBJ1-5,TRBD1,16,TGTGCCAGCAGCTTAGGGACAGGGGCTAGCAATCAGCCCCAGCATTTT,CASSLGTGASNQPQHF
.,TRBV7-9,TRBJ2-7,.,14,TGTGCCAGCAGCTTCGCCGGGCCTCCCTACGAGCAGTACTTC,CASSFAGPPYEQYF
.,TRBV5-1,TRBJ1-1,TRBD1,18,TGCGCCAGCAGCTTGACCACGGCATGGACAGGGAAGGTCTCTGAAGCTTTCTTT,CASSLTTAWTGKVSEAFF
.,TRBV5-4,TRBJ2-1,TRBD2,12,TGTGCCAGCAGGGGGACTAGCAATGAGCAGTTCTTC,CASRGTSNEQFF
.,TRBV18,TRBJ1-1,TRBD1,15,TGTGCCAGCTCACCAGCAACAGGGGTGAACACTGAAGCTTTCTTT,CASSPATGVNTEAFF
.,TRBV30,TRBJ1-4,.,15,TGTGCCTGGAGTGTATATGGGGGGGAGCGAGAAAAACTGTTTTTT,CAWSVYGGEREKLFF
.,TRBV27,TRBJ2-7,TRBD1,14,TGTGCCAGCAGTCAGGACAGGGGTTGGCACGAGCAGTACTTC,CASSQDRGWHEQYF
.,TRBV6-1,TRBJ2-7,.,15,TGTGCCAGCAGTGAAGAACCAGGGTTTTTTTACGAGCAGTACTTC,CASSEEPGFFYEQYF
.,TRBV5-8,TRBJ2-7,.,14,TGTGCCAGCACCGCATTCCGGGGCGCCGACGAGCAGTACTTC,CASTAFRGADEQYF
once,TRBV11-3,TRBJ2-2,.,14,TGTGCCAGCAGACGACAGGAATGGACCGGGGAGCTGTTTTTT,CASRRQEWTGELFF
.,TRBV9,TRBJ2-1,TRBD1,19,TGTGCCAGCAGCGCCAACCGGGACAGGGGTGGGAACCCCGTCAATGAGCAGTTCTTC,CASSANRDRGGNPVNEQFF
.,TRBV29-1,TRBJ1-3,.,14,TGCAGCGTTTTTGCGGTCAACTCTGGAAACACCATATATTTT,CSVFAVNSGNTIYF
.,TRBV4-3,TRBJ2-3,.,15,TGCGCCAGCAGCCAAGATGAGGGGGACCTCAGTACGCAGTATTTT,CASSQDEGDLSTQYF
.,TRBV29-1,TRBJ2-1,.,15,TGCAGCGTTGATGGAACGTTTGTCAGAAACAATGAGCAGTTCTTC,CSVDGTFVRNNEQFF
.,TRBV11-2,TRBJ1-5,.,13,TGTGCCAGCAGCTTCAGTGCTTTGGAGCCCCAGCATTTT,CASSFSALEPQHF
.,TRBV4-3,TRBJ1-5,TRBD1,16,TGCGCCAGCAGCCAAGATTATTGGCAGGGGGGTCAGCCCCAGCATTTT,CASSQDYWQGGQPQHF
.,TRBV9,TRBJ2-2,TRBD2,17,TGTGCCAGCAGCACCCCCCTAGCGGGAGAATGGACCGGGGAGCTGTTTTTT,CASSTPLAGEWTGELFF
.,TRBV28,TRBJ2-2,TRBD2,16,TGTGCCAGCAGTTTATTAGCGGGAGTAAACACCGGGGAGCTGTTTTTT,CASSLLAGVNTGELFF
.,TRBV4-3,TRBJ1-5,.,14,TGCGCCAGCAGCCTTATTCAGGGGTTCCAGCCCCAGCATTTT,CASSLIQGFQPQHF
few,TRBV25-1,TRBJ1-2,.,13,TGTGCCAGCAGTGAATCGGGGAGGGGTCTGTACACCTTC,CASSESGRGLYTF
.,TRBV10-3,TRBJ1-4,TRBD1,16,TGTGCCTGCGGTCCGGGACAGGGGGCAACTAATGAAAAACTGTTTTTT,CACGPGQGATNEKLFF
.,TRBV30,TRBJ1-3,TRBD1,15,TGTGCCTGGACACACTCGGACAGGGCTGGAAACACCATATATTTT,CAWTHSDRAGNTIYF
.,TRBV15,TRBJ2-2,.,12,TGTGCCACCAGCAGAGACTCGGGGGAGCTGTTTTTT,CATSRDSGELFF
.,TRBV30,TRBJ1-5,.,13,TGTGCCTGCTCCCAGGATAGCAATCAGCCCCAGCATTTT,CACSQDSNQPQHF
.,TRBV15,TRBJ1-1,TRBD1,14,TGTGCCACCAGTTCGGGACAGTTGAACACTGAAGCTTTCTTT,CATSSGQLNTEAFF
.,TRBV28,TRBJ2-1,TRBD2,17,TGTGCCAGCCTTCTCGGACTAGCGGGAGGCCTATACAATGAGCAGTTCTTC,CASLLGLAGGLYNEQFF
once,TRBV10-2,TRBJ1-1,TRBD1,15,TGCGCCAGCAGTGATATCGGACAGGGGAACACTGAAGCTTTCTTT,CASSDIGQGNTEAFF
few,TRBV7-9,TRBJ2-7,TRBD1,15,TGTGCCAGCAGCCCTTGGGACAGAAGCTCCTACGAGCAGTACTTC,CASSPWDRSSYEQYF
.,TRBV7-9,TRBJ1-2,TRBD1,15,TGTGCCAGCAGCCATAGGGACAGACCTAACTATGGCTACACCTTC,CASSHRDRPNYGYTF
.,TRBV20-1,TRBJ2-7,TRBD2,11,TGCAGTGCTGGGGGGGGCTACGAGCAGTACTTC,CSAGGGYEQYF
.,TRBV19,TRBJ1-1,.,13,TGTGCCAGTAGTACTGCAATGAACACTGAAGCTTTCTTT,CASSTAMNTEAFF
.,TRBV25-1,TRBJ2-5,.,12,TGTGCCAGCAGTGTGGTTCAAGGGACCCAGTACTTC,CASSVVQGTQYF